This T cell receptor (beta chain) was found in a study of cytomegalovirus exposure and HLA in healthy donors. Study-wide results and limits: A later analysis by the authors found several of the most significant clusters apparently linked to common viral pathogens. For presence/absence analyses, sequencing depth was assumed to be roughly uniform across donors. A few CMV-associated chains proved CMV antigen-specific in vitro.

Researchers ran the PCR with 60 Vbeta and 13 Jbeta primers. The protocol was immunoSEQ multiplex PCR, while the TCRdb copy is restricted to in-frame clones and leaves out a portion. Counted here are approximately 130,000 clones, roughly four fifths occurring once; the ten biggest clones make up under 6%. Germline CDR1 MDHEN, CDR2 SYDVKM. The V end lost 5 bases, the J end lost 8 bases, and 11 bases lay between the germline ends. The CDR3 contains 12 residues. This clone has only a few counts. The antigen is unknown. Sequenced input: PBMCs. The sequence came from a woman aged 35 to 49 in good health and CMV-seropositive. The chain recombines TRBV28 with TRBJ2-3, with a weak D call TRBD2 (5 bases). CDR3 amino acids: CASSGGRGTQYF. CDR3 bases: TGTGCCAGCAGTGGTGGACGGGGTACGCAGTATTTT.